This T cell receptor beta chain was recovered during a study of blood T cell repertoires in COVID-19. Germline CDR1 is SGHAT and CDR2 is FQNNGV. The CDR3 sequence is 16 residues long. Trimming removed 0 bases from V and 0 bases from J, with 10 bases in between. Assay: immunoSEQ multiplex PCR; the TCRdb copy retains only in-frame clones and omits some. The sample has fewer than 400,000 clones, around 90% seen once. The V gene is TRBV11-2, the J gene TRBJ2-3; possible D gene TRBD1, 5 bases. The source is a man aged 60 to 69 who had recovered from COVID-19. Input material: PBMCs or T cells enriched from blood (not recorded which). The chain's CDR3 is CASSLDQGLSTDTQYF. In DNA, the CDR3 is TGTGCCAGCAGCTTAGATCAGGGCCTCAGCACAGATACGCAGTATTTT. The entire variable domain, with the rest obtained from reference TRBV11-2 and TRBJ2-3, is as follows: EAGVAQSPRYKIIEKRQSVAFWCNPISGHATLYWYQQILGQGPKLLIQFQNNGVVDDSQLPKDRFSAERLKGVDSTLKIQPAKLEDSAVYLCASSLDQGLSTDTQYFGPGTRLTVL.